This T cell receptor (beta chain) was sequenced during a study of cytomegalovirus exposure and HLA in healthy donors. PCR involved 60 Vbeta and 13 Jbeta primers. Here immunoSEQ multiplex PCR was the method, and the copy in TCRdb shows in-frame clones only, minus some. Altogether approximately 130,000 clones are present, approximately 85% being singletons, with the ten largest covering under 8.5%. Germline V gene lookup returns CDR1 GTSNPN and CDR2 SVGIG (reference sequence). V was clipped by 0 bases and J by 5 bases; unmatched bases: 7. The CDR3 is 16 residues long. The chain recombines TRBV30 with TRBJ2-2; the match to TRBD1 covers 9 bases. The source is a woman aged 25 to 39 in good health and CMV-seropositive. Sequenced input: PBMCs. CDR3 residues: CAWSVRRGTGTGELFF. The CDR3 nucleotides are TGTGCCTGGAGTGTAAGGCGGGGGACAGGGACCGGGGAGCTGTTTTTT.